The clone carrying this T cell receptor beta chain was seen ten or more times. TCRdb called the RACE reads again in MiXCR, with one record for every CDR3 protein. This sample has 79,000 or so distinct CDR3 sequences, with around a tenth found just once. Germline V gene lookup returns CDR1 MNHEY and CDR2 SVGAGI. V lost 7 bases and J lost 4; bases outside the gene matches: 8. The CDR3 covers 14 residues. This entry comes from a study of human T cells and chemical hapten exposure. Specified time point: patch test 1, 2 weeks after DPC sensitization. As to treatment: therapeutic diphenylcyclopropenone sensitization with weekly scalp DPC. RNA extraction used unfractionated whole blood as the source of total RNA.

The rearrangement joins TRBV6-5 to TRBJ1-2; TRBD1 matches at 8 bases. The sequence was obtained from a woman between 45 and 60 years old with alopecia areata. Some clones in this sample may be carry-over from other donors' samples. The sequencing here drew on whole blood, taken in connection with sensitization to the hapten diphenylcyclopropenone (DPC). CDR3 residues: CASTYRDRPYGYTF. CDR3 sequence (DNA): TGTGCCAGCACCTATCGGGACAGGCCCTATGGCTACACCTTC.